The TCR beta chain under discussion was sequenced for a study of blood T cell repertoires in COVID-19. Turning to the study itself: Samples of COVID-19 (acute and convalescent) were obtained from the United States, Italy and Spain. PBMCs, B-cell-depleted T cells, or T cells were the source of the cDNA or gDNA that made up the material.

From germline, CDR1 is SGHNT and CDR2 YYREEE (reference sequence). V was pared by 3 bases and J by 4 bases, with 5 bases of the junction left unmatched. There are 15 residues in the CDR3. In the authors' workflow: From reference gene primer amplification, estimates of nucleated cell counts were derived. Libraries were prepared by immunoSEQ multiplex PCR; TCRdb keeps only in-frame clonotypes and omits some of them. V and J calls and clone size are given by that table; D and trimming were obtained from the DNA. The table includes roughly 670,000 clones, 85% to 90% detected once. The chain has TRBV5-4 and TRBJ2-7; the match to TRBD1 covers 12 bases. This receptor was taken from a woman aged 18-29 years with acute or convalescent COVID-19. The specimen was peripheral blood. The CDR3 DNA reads TGTGCCAGCAGCTCCGGGACAGGGGGCTGGTACGAGCAGTACTTC. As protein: CASSSGTGGWYEQYF.